This TCR beta chain stems from a study of T cell repertoires in cytomegalovirus infection. Findings and caveats of the study: In two of eight donors, the top clonotype was HLA-C-restricted CMV-specific.

This clonotype appeared many times. Its matching antigen is unknown. The junction departs from germline at one end; a sequencing error may be responsible. CDR3 length: 14 amino acids. Via MiXCR, TCRdb re-called the reads, giving one row per CDR3 protein. The repertoire holds a few hundred thousand distinct CDR3 sequences, less than 30% seen once, with approximately 13% in the top ten. The receptor was derived from a human donor in good health (CMV status not recorded). Some clones in this sample may be carry-over from other donors' samples. This chain uses TRBV12-3 or TRBV12-4 with TRBJ1-5, with D perhaps TRBD1 (5 bases). Material for sequencing was PBMCs. The CDR3 is CASSLGGVNQPQHF. The CDR3 coding sequence is TGTGCCAGCAGCTTAGGAGGGGTCAATCAGCCCCAGCATTTT.